This T cell receptor (beta chain) comes out of a study of T cell responses to AZD1222 COVID-19 vaccine. Worth noting for this clone: Its matching antigen is unknown.

General observations from the study: Spike regions recognized by vaccine-associated CD4 TCRs spanned the protein, led by 160-218 and 743-854. Nearly half of spike-specific TCRs reportedly target variant regions that are unmutated in the B.1.351 and B.1.1.7 variants.

Clones were read by immunoSEQ multiplex PCR, and TCRdb kept only the in-frame ones, dropping some. The table has around 110,000 clones, roughly 88% seen once. The germline V gene encodes CDR1 LGHDT and CDR2 YNNKEL (reference sequence). J gave up 1 base and V 2 bases, and 4 bases lay outside the gene matches. CDR3 length: 17 residues. This chain uses TRBV3-1 (or the pseudogene TRBV3-2) with TRBJ1-4, with 10 bases that match TRBD1. The sample consisted of peripheral blood, taken on day 0 of AZD1222 vaccination. The receptor comes from an adult in good health. The CDR3 region is CASSQRDRGGTNEKLFF. The CDR3 coding sequence is TGTGCCAGCAGCCAAAGGGACAGGGGAGGAACTAATGAAAAACTGTTTTTT.